This T cell receptor beta chain comes out of a study of CD8+CD57+ T cells in acquired aplastic anemia. Genomic DNA served as template for TCR beta VDJ and CDR3 profiling. One entry per CDR3 protein results from TCRdb running MiXCR on the reads. The profile covers around 150,000 distinct CDR3 sequences, with approximately 41% appearing a single time and 8% to 9.5% taken by the ten largest. In this sample, this clonotype turned up many times. The CDR3 is made up of 11 amino acids. The V gene's germline CDR1 is GTSNPN and CDR2 SVGIG (reference sequence). Trimming took 5 bases from V and 1 from J, leaving 6 bases between them.

The sample comprised sorted CD4+, CD8+, or CD8+CD57+ T cells (not recorded which) from PBMCs. The source of this sequence is a human donor in good health, serving as a control. V and J are TRBV30 and TRBJ2-7, with D maybe TRBD1 (5 bases). DNA of the CDR3: TGTGCCTGGCACAGGTCCTACGAGCAGTACTTC. It specifies CAWHRSYEQYF.